These T cell receptor beta chains were read from a single sample in a study of CD8 T cells in ankylosing spondylitis. TCRdb re-called the 5' RACE reads with MiXCR, one entry per CDR3 protein. The data contain about 450,000 distinct CDR3 sequences, about 25% of them singletons. The sequencing input was blood, either unsorted or a sorted T cell fraction (not recorded which). All receptors come from a male donor with ankylosing spondylitis. The CDR3 runs from the conserved cysteine through the conserved F or W. Each record gives: J gene, clone size, V gene, D gene, CDR3 protein, CDR3 DNA. A D gene is named only where the DNA matches it firmly. A clone size is listed for some rows: how often the clone was seen (once, few, many), or a class if it is expanded.

j_gene: TRBJ2-2
abundance: few
v_gene: TRBV6-1
d_gene: TRBD1
CDR3aa: CASSELGRGSPTGELFF
CDR3nt: TGTGCCAGCAGTGAATTAGGCAGGGGGTCCCCCACCGGGGAGCTGTTTTTT

j_gene: TRBJ2-3
abundance: NA
v_gene: TRBV24-1
d_gene: TRBD2
CDR3aa: CATSQPGGADTQYF
CDR3nt: TGTGCCACCAGCCAACCGGGGGGTGCAGATACGCAGTATTTT

j_gene: TRBJ2-7
abundance: NA
v_gene: TRBV7-2
d_gene: NA
CDR3aa: CASSRTWDRSYEQYF
CDR3nt: TGTGCCAGCAGCCGAACGTGGGACCGCTCCTACGAGCAGTACTTC

j_gene: TRBJ2-2
abundance: NA
v_gene: TRBV30
d_gene: NA
CDR3aa: CAWDVLLTGELFF
CDR3nt: TGTGCCTGGGACGTGCTTTTGACCGGGGAGCTGTTTTTT

j_gene: TRBJ1-1
abundance: NA
v_gene: TRBV12-3/TRBV12-4
d_gene: NA
CDR3aa: CASSLHGKDTEAFF
CDR3nt: TGTGCCAGCAGCCTACATGGGAAGGACACTGAAGCTTTCTTT

j_gene: TRBJ2-1
abundance: few
v_gene: TRBV14
d_gene: TRBD1
CDR3aa: CASRENKGQSSYNEQFF
CDR3nt: TGTGCCAGCAGGGAAAATAAGGGACAGAGCTCCTACAATGAGCAGTTCTTC

j_gene: TRBJ1-3
abundance: few
v_gene: TRBV10-2
d_gene: NA
CDR3aa: CASSISSPATGSISGNTIYF
CDR3nt: TGCGCCAGCAGTATTTCTTCGCCCGCGACAGGTTCAATCTCTGGAAACACCATATATTTT

j_gene: TRBJ2-1
abundance: NA
v_gene: TRBV5-1
d_gene: NA
CDR3aa: CASSYYELVVSPNEQFF
CDR3nt: TGCGCCAGCAGCTATTATGAATTGGTGGTTAGCCCTAATGAGCAGTTCTTC

j_gene: TRBJ1-2
abundance: few
v_gene: TRBV30
d_gene: TRBD1
CDR3aa: CASTGTVNYGYTF
CDR3nt: TGTGCCTCCACCGGGACAGTTAACTATGGCTACACCTTC

j_gene: TRBJ1-2
abundance: few
v_gene: TRBV7-9
d_gene: NA
CDR3aa: CASSLAGGQTSGYTF
CDR3nt: TGTGCCAGCAGCTTAGCCGGTGGACAGACGAGTGGCTACACCTTC

j_gene: TRBJ2-1
abundance: NA
v_gene: TRBV12-3/TRBV12-4
d_gene: NA
CDR3aa: CASSFSQINEQFF
CDR3nt: TGTGCCAGCAGTTTTTCACAGATCAATGAGCAGTTCTTC

j_gene: TRBJ2-1
abundance: NA
v_gene: TRBV6-1
d_gene: TRBD2
CDR3aa: CASSTSLAGGPNNEQFF
CDR3nt: TGTGCCAGCAGTACCTCACTAGCGGGAGGGCCGAACAATGAGCAGTTCTTC

j_gene: TRBJ2-7
abundance: NA
v_gene: TRBV9
d_gene: NA
CDR3aa: CASSVDPGTYEQYF
CDR3nt: TGTGCCAGCAGCGTAGACCCCGGGACCTACGAGCAGTACTTC

j_gene: TRBJ2-7
abundance: few
v_gene: TRBV11-2
d_gene: NA
CDR3aa: CASSVEREGGEQYF
CDR3nt: TGTGCCAGCAGCGTAGAGCGGGAAGGGGGAGAGCAGTACTTC

j_gene: TRBJ2-1
abundance: few
v_gene: TRBV7-2
d_gene: NA
CDR3aa: CASSLQGIGDEQFF
CDR3nt: TGTGCCAGCAGCTTACAGGGGATTGGGGATGAGCAGTTCTTC

j_gene: TRBJ1-2
abundance: few
v_gene: TRBV7-9
d_gene: TRBD1
CDR3aa: CASSPGTGGLSGYTF
CDR3nt: TGTGCCAGCAGCCCTGGGACAGGGGGCTTGAGTGGCTACACCTTC